These 12 T cell receptor beta chains came from one sample sequenced in a study of OX40 agonist ivuxolimab in advanced cancers. Some clones are missing from TCRdb's copy, which holds only in-frame ones; the method was immunoSEQ multiplex PCR. The repertoire holds 96,000 or so clones, with more than 80% as singletons. The specimen comprised CD4+ or CD8+ T cells sorted from blood, sampled in a trial of the OX40 agonist ivuxolimab. Every receptor here comes from an adult with an advanced solid tumor such as melanoma, head and neck, liver or kidney cancer.

This chain uses TRBV27 with TRBJ2-1; a possible D gene is TRBD1 (5 bases). The CDR3 totals 14 residues. Germline V gene data show CDR1 as MNHEY and CDR2 as SMNVEV (reference sequence). Trimming removed 7 bases from V and 3 bases from J, with 13 bases in between. CDR3 residues: CASTPQVVYNEQFF. DNA for the CDR3: TGTGCCAGCACCCCACAGGTCGTCTACAATGAGCAGTTCTTC.

The chain employs TRBV19 and TRBJ1-4, with a weak D call TRBD1 (5 bases). The V gene's germline CDR1 is LNHDA and CDR2 SQIVND (reference sequence). The V end was cut by 3 bases, the J end by 0 bases, with 11 bases between. The CDR3 has 16 amino acids. CDR3 bases: TGTGCCAGTAGTATGGGACCGCTTGCAACTAATGAAAAACTGTTTTTT. As protein: CASSMGPLATNEKLFF.

The V and J genes are TRBV19 and TRBJ1-1; D unclear. Trimming stripped 5 bases from V and 1 base from J, with 8 bases between. This CDR3 has 13 amino acids. Germline CDR1 reads LNHDA; CDR2 reads SQIVND (reference sequence). The CDR3 loop is CASSFRQNTEAFF. CDR3 DNA: TGTGCCAGTAGTTTCCGACAGAACACTGAAGCTTTCTTT.

The CDR3 bases are TGCGCCAGCAGACGACTAGCGGGGGACACAGATACGCAGTATTTT. The encoded protein is CASRRLAGDTDTQYF. The chain has TRBV5-1 and TRBJ2-3; TRBD2 matches 12 bases. Germline values: CDR1 SGHRS, CDR2 YFSETQ. The CDR3 sequence is 15 residues long. V was clipped by 5 bases and J by 2 bases; unmatched bases: 3.

V and J are TRBV2 and TRBJ1-3; no reliable D call. Germline CDR1 reads SNHLY; CDR2 reads FYNNEI. The length of the CDR3 is 16 residues. The ends were cut back, 1 base at V and 0 bases at J, with 10 bases in the middle. The CDR3 here is CASSEVRASSGNTIYF. CDR3 coding DNA: TGTGCCAGCAGTGAAGTAAGGGCCAGCTCTGGAAACACCATATATTTT.

This chain links TRBV6-1 with TRBJ2-6; D is possibly TRBD1 or TRBD2 (6 bases each). This CDR3 is built from 17 residues. Looked up from germline, CDR1 is MNHNS and CDR2 is SASEGT. V was trimmed by 4 bases and J by 1 base, leaving 14 bases between them. The CDR3 sequence is CASSVEGRGSGANVLTF. The CDR3 DNA reads TGTGCCAGCAGTGTGGAGGGCAGGGGTTCTGGGGCCAACGTCCTGACTTTC.

The rearrangement joins TRBV18 to TRBJ1-1; D is ambiguous. This CDR3 region has 14 residues. Germline V gene lookup returns CDR1 KGHSH and CDR2 LQKENI. The V and J ends lost 2 bases and 0 bases respectively, with 7 bases between them. The CDR3 loop reads CASSPIQMNTEAFF. The CDR3 nucleotides read TGTGCCAGCTCACCAATACAGATGAACACTGAAGCTTTCTTT.

Here the CDR3 DNA reads TGTGCCAGCAGTGGCCAGGTTCTACTCTTCTCTGGAAACACCATATATTTT. Encoded protein: CASSGQVLLFSGNTIYF. The chain uses TRBV6-1 and TRBJ1-3; D remains ambiguous. Trimming shortened V by 4 bases and J by 0 bases, and 16 bases separated the two germline ends. Germline V gene sequence: CDR1 MNHNS, CDR2 SASEGT. The CDR3 contains 17 residues.

The DNA for the CDR3 is TGTGCCAGCAGCCCCCGGACTAGCGGGGGAGATACGCAGTATTTT. The encoded protein is CASSPRTSGGDTQYF. The chain combines TRBV9 with TRBJ2-3, with 13 bases aligning to TRBD2. CDR1 is SGDLS and CDR2 is YYNGEE in the germline V gene. The V gene end was trimmed by 4 bases and the J gene end by 5 bases; junction bases not matched to a gene: 4. CDR3 length: 15 amino acids.

The rearrangement joins TRBV7-9 to TRBJ1-2, with a tentative D call TRBD1 (6 bases). V lost 5 bases to trimming and J lost 8 bases, with 15 bases between them. The CDR3 loop spans 13 amino acids. Germline V gene sequence: CDR1 SEHNR, CDR2 FQNEAQ (reference sequence). DNA of the CDR3: TGTGCCAGCAGCCTAATATTGGGGGGCGGCTACACCTTC. Amino acids: CASSLILGGGYTF.

V is TRBV30 and J is TRBJ1-1, with 8 bases lining up with TRBD1. This CDR3 comprises 16 residues. Germline V CDR1 and CDR2: GTSNPN, SVGIG (reference sequence). V was pared by 7 bases and J by 6 bases, with 19 bases of the junction left unmatched. CDR3 DNA: TGTGCCTCAGGACAGGGACAAGGGTCGGTTCTTTCTGAAGCTTTCTTT. It is translated as CASGQGQGSVLSEAFF.

The genes are TRBV11-3 and TRBJ2-3; 11 nucleotides match TRBD2. V was clipped by 4 bases and J by 5 bases; unmatched bases: 5. The CDR3 totals 15 residues. Germline-derived CDR1 and CDR2 are SGHNT and YENEEA. CDR3 in DNA: TGTGCCAGCAGCTCCGGGACTAGCGGCAGAGATACGCAGTATTTT. This encodes CASSSGTSGRDTQYF.